Detailed here is one T cell receptor (beta chain). Its antigen is not known. The data stem from a study of graft-versus-host responses after intestinal transplantation. CDR1 and CDR2 from the germline V gene are SGHTS and YDEGEE. This CDR3 is built from 14 residues. Trimming removed 4 bases from V and 0 bases from J, with 11 bases in between. TCRdb's copy holds only in-frame clones and misses some; the assay was immunoSEQ multiplex PCR. The sample has about 39,000 clones, around 96% seen once. The gene calls are TRBV5-8 and TRBJ2-7, with D unresolved. The source material was unstimulated CD8+ T cells sorted from spleen or lymph node cells, sampled before transplant. This clonotype was obtained from a human donor who was the organ donor for an intestinal transplant. The CDR3 region is CASSQETGSYEQYF. CDR3 in DNA: TGTGCCAGCAGCCAAGAAACGGGCTCCTACGAGCAGTACTTC.